Below are 29 T cell receptor beta chains sequenced from a single sample in a study of blood T cell repertoires in COVID-19. Sequenced by immunoSEQ multiplex PCR; TCRdb stores in-frame clones only, minus some. The sample includes some 130,000 clones, around 89% of them seen just once. Sequenced material: peripheral blood. The receptors shown here come from a man in his fifties with acute or convalescent COVID-19.

The V call is TRBV5-1, the J call TRBJ1-3; D gene ambiguous. The V gene lost 4 bases and the J gene lost 4 bases, with 12 bases spanning the gap. The CDR3 is 14 residues long. Germline V gene lookup returns CDR1 SGHRS and CDR2 YFSETQ. CDR3 sequence reads: CASSLPFPGNTIYF. Written as DNA, the CDR3 is TGCGCCAGCAGCCTCCCCTTCCCGGGAAACACCATATATTTT.

V gene TRBV2 combines with J gene TRBJ1-5; D is undetermined. From germline, CDR1 is SNHLY and CDR2 FYNNEI. The ends were cut back, 1 base at V and 5 bases at J, with 12 bases in the middle. This CDR3 comprises 15 residues. The CDR3 DNA sequence: TGTGCCAGCAGTGAAGGAGGACGGCGGGATCAGCCCCAGCATTTT. This translates into CASSEGGRRDQPQHF. Full variable domain (missing parts from reference TRBV2 and TRBJ1-5): EPEVTQTPSHQVTQMGQEVILRCVPISNHLYFYWYRQILGQKVEFLVSFYNNEISEKSEIFDDQFSVERPDGSNFTLKIRSTKLEDSAMYFCASSEGGRRDQPQHFGDGTRLSIL.

Concerning this clone itself: One junction end does not reproduce the germline sequence, and a read error may be involved. The gene calls are TRBV7-7 and TRBJ1-1; 9 bases align to TRBD1. The CDR3 runs to 17 residues. From germline, CDR1 is SSHAT and CDR2 FNYEAQ (reference sequence). The CDR3 region has the DNA TGTGCTAGCAGCTTGCCGCGGGAGCGGGACAGGGATACTGAAGCTTTCTTT. Amino acid sequence: CASSLPRERDRDTEAFF.

This clone has more than one count but fewer than ten. The V gene is TRBV5-1, the J gene TRBJ2-1; 11 positions match TRBD2. V shed 4 bases and J 0 bases; nucleotides not matched to a gene: 12. In germline, CDR1 is SGHRS, CDR2 YFSETQ. The CDR3 covers 19 residues. The chain's CDR3 is CASSPYSSGRSSSYNEQFF. The CDR3 DNA follows: TGCGCCAGCAGCCCATACTCTAGCGGGAGGTCGAGCTCCTACAATGAGCAGTTCTTC.

The chain has TRBV25-1 and TRBJ2-5; 7 positions agree with TRBD1. The CDR3 consists of 15 residues. V gave up 2 bases and J gave up 5 bases; unmatched junction bases: 8. Per the germline V gene, CDR1 is MGHDK and CDR2 is SYGVNS. Here the CDR3 reads CASSEPSTGAETQYF. CDR3 DNA sequence: TGTGCCAGCAGTGAACCCAGCACAGGGGCTGAGACCCAGTACTTC. Complete variable domain (other parts from reference TRBV25-1 and TRBJ2-5): EADIYQTPRYLVIGTGKKITLECSQTMGHDKMYWYQQDPGMELHLIHYSYGVNSTEKGDLSSESTVSRIRTEHFPLTLESARPSHTSQYLCASSEPSTGAETQYFGPGTRLLVL.

CDR3 nucleotides: TGTGCCAGCAGTTTTTCAGGGTTCGGCACCGGGGAGCTGTTTTTT. Translating it yields CASSFSGFGTGELFF. V and J are TRBV27 and TRBJ2-2; perhaps TRBD1 as D (5 bases). Germline CDR1 MNHEY, CDR2 SMNVEV (reference sequence). This CDR3 has 15 residues. The ends were cut back, 3 bases at V and 4 bases at J, with 12 bases in the middle.

This clone was seen a handful of times. The V and J genes are TRBV5-6 and TRBJ2-3, with 8 nucleotides matching TRBD2. This CDR3 spans 14 amino acids. Trimming cost V 4 bases and J 3 bases; bases outside gene matches: 4. Germline-derived CDR1 and CDR2 are SGHDT and YYEEEE. The CDR3 nucleotides read TGTGCCAGCAGCAGGGGACTAGTTACAGATACGCAGTATTTT. Its translation: CASSRGLVTDTQYF.

This rearrangement joins TRBV12-3 or TRBV12-4 to TRBJ2-5, with unresolved D. This CDR3 comprises 13 residues. The V and J ends lost 6 bases and 10 bases respectively, with 18 bases between them. CDR3 nucleotide sequence: TGTGCCAGCAGATCCGACATTAACGGTGGCCAGTACTTC. Translating gives CASRSDINGGQYF.

V is TRBV19 and J is TRBJ1-2; no clear D gene. With 6 bases removed from V and 4 bases from J, the gap between germline ends came to 12 bases. The CDR3 extends over 13 amino acids. CDR1 is LNHDA, CDR2 SQIVND, per germline (reference sequence). This CDR3 reads CASRHSHLYGYTF. The CDR3 DNA sequence: TGTGCCAGTAGGCACAGTCACCTCTATGGCTACACCTTC.

The V and J genes are TRBV20-1 and TRBJ1-2; D is unresolved. V lost 5 bases and J lost 8, with 12 bases in between. The CDR3 has 11 residues. Germline CDR1 and CDR2: DFQATT and SNEGSKA (reference sequence). CDR3 amino acids: CSAAVPGGYTF. The CDR3 DNA follows: TGCAGTGCTGCGGTTCCTGGAGGCTACACCTTC.

This chain joins TRBV11-2 and TRBJ2-3, with 7 nucleotides matching TRBD1. Germline trimming cut 5 bases from V and 3 bases from J; bases unmatched to any gene: 8. The CDR3 loop spans 15 amino acids. Germline V CDR1 and CDR2: SGHAT, FQNNGV. The DNA for the CDR3 is TGTGCCAGCAGCCGACAGGGATATGGGACAGATACGCAGTATTTT. Protein: CASSRQGYGTDTQYF.

This chain uses TRBV2 with TRBJ1-5; no reliable D call. The germline V and J ends were trimmed by 4 bases and 7 bases, with 17 bases remaining between them. From germline, CDR1 is SNHLY and CDR2 FYNNEI. This CDR3 contains 15 residues. The CDR3 nucleotides read TGTGCCAGCAGTGCCAGTTGGGTATCGCGGCAGCCCCAGCATTTT. It is translated as CASSASWVSRQPQHF.

This rearrangement joins TRBV18 to TRBJ1-3; 10 bases map to TRBD1. The CDR3 extends over 16 amino acids. Germline-derived CDR1 and CDR2 are KGHSH and LQKENI. Trimming removed 4 bases from V and 2 bases from J; junction bases left unmatched: 5. Here the CDR3 reads CASSQAGTGAGNTIYF. The CDR3 DNA is TGTGCCAGCTCACAAGCCGGGACAGGGGCTGGAAACACCATATATTTT.

CDR3 coding DNA: TGTGCCAGCACTTACGAGGGATCCTACAATGAGCAGTTCTTC. Protein: CASTYEGSYNEQFF. The chain joins TRBV2 to TRBJ2-1, with D possibly TRBD2 on 5 matching bases. Trimming removed 7 bases from V and 1 base from J, with 11 bases in between. The CDR3 contains 14 residues. Germline loops: CDR1 SNHLY, CDR2 FYNNEI. Full variable domain (rest looked up from reference TRBV2 and TRBJ2-1): EPEVTQTPSHQVTQMGQEVILRCVPISNHLYFYWYRQILGQKVEFLVSFYNNEISEKSEIFDDQFSVERPDGSNFTLKIRSTKLEDSAMYFCASTYEGSYNEQFFGPGTRLTVL.

In DNA form, the CDR3 reads TGTGCCAGCAGCTTAGCGGCGAGGGGGGGTTCACCCCTCCACTTT. Translating gives CASSLAARGGSPLHF. This chain uses TRBV7-2 with TRBJ1-6, with D perhaps matching TRBD1 (6 bases). Germline V gives CDR1 SGHTA, CDR2 FQGNSA. This CDR3 spans 15 amino acids. V shed 0 bases and J shed 9 bases, with 12 bases lying between them. Full variable domain (outside the CDR3, taken from reference TRBV7-2 and TRBJ1-6): GAGVSQSPSNKVTEKGKDVELRCDPISGHTALYWYRQSLGQGLEFLIYFQGNSAPDKSGLPSDRFSAERTGGSVSTLTIQRTQQEDSAVYLCASSLAARGGSPLHFGNGTRLTVT.

This chain joins TRBV19 and TRBJ2-1, with 15 bases matching TRBD2. CDR1 is LNHDA and CDR2 is SQIVND in the germline V gene (reference sequence). The CDR3 consists of 15 residues. Trimming removed 5 bases from V and 16 bases from J; junction bases left unmatched: 12. CDR3 region: CASSPLGTSGRSHFF. The CDR3 DNA sequence: TGTGCCAGTAGTCCGCTAGGGACTAGCGGGAGGAGTCATTTCTTC.

This clone was counted a few times. The same CDR3 arises from other DNA sequences in this sample as well. CDR3 bases: TGTGCCATCAGTGACGACAGGGGGTATGGCTACACCTTC. Amino acids: CAISDDRGYGYTF. This chain connects TRBV10-3 to TRBJ1-2; 9 bases line up with TRBD1. The V gene's germline CDR1 is ENHRY and CDR2 SYGVKD. The CDR3 spans 13 residues. V trimming: 3 bases; J trimming: 5 bases; junction bases outside the gene matches: 1.

The rearrangement uses TRBV7-2 and TRBJ2-3, with 13 bases matching TRBD2. The CDR3 has 18 amino acids. Per the germline V gene, CDR1 is SGHTA and CDR2 is FQGNSA. Losses at the gene ends were 1 base for V and 4 bases for J; bases not matched to a gene: 8. For the CDR3, the DNA is TGTGCCAGCAGCTTAGGGACTAGCGGGAGCAAGGCCGCAGATACGCAGTATTTT. Amino acids: CASSLGTSGSKAADTQYF. Full variable domain (remainder filled in from reference TRBV7-2 and TRBJ2-3): GAGVSQSPSNKVTEKGKDVELRCDPISGHTALYWYRQSLGQGLEFLIYFQGNSAPDKSGLPSDRFSAERTGGSVSTLTIQRTQQEDSAVYLCASSLGTSGSKAADTQYFGPGTRLTVL.

The chain couples TRBV9 to TRBJ1-4; D is undetermined. V dropped 0 bases and J dropped 0 bases, with 6 bases sitting between them. Germline CDR1 SGDLS, CDR2 YYNGEE. The length of the CDR3 is 15 residues. The CDR3 loop is CASSVGVATNEKLFF. The DNA of the CDR3 is TGTGCCAGCAGCGTAGGAGTTGCAACTAATGAAAAACTGTTTTTT. The whole variable domain, filled in from reference TRBV9 and TRBJ1-4, reads DSGVTQTPKHLITATGQRVTLRCSPRSGDLSVYWYQQSLDQGLQFLIQYYNGEERAKGNILERFSAQQFPDLHSELNLSSLELGDSALYFCASSVGVATNEKLFFGSGTQLSVL.

This clone was found a few times. V usage is TRBV6-2 or TRBV6-3 and J usage is TRBJ2-7; D is undetermined. CDR3 length equals 16 residues. CDR1 is MNHEY, CDR2 SVGEGT, per germline. V shed 6 bases and J shed 3 bases, with 21 bases lying between them. CDR3 nucleotides: TGTGCCAGCAGCGGTCCCGGTCCTGGCGGCCTCTACGAGCAGTACTTC. Translating gives CASSGPGPGGLYEQYF.

The V call is TRBV28, the J call TRBJ2-1; unclear D gene. This CDR3 contains 13 residues. Trimming removed 6 bases from V and 7 bases from J, with 13 bases in between. Germline-derived CDR1 and CDR2 are MDHEN and SYDVKM. The CDR3 region has the DNA TGTGCCAGCAGCCTCAGAATTGCAAATGAGCAGTTCTTC. Translating it yields CASSLRIANEQFF. The variable domain in full, completed from reference TRBV28 and TRBJ2-1, reads DVKVTQSSRYLVKRTGEKVFLECVQDMDHENMFWYRQDPGLGLRLIYFSYDVKMKEKGDIPEGYSVSREKKERFSLILESASTNQTSMYLCASSLRIANEQFFGPGTRLTVL.

The chain links TRBV2 to TRBJ2-5, with D perhaps matching TRBD2 (5 bases). Germline assignment: CDR1 SNHLY and CDR2 FYNNEI. V shed 3 bases and J shed 3 bases, with 20 bases lying between them. This CDR3 contains 17 residues. This CDR3 is CASSDPTADGGEETQYF. The CDR3 bases are TGTGCCAGCAGTGACCCGACGGCTGATGGAGGAGAAGAGACCCAGTACTTC.

The chain joins TRBV2 to TRBJ1-2; D is uncertain. CDR3 length equals 15 residues. Germline-derived CDR1 and CDR2 are SNHLY and FYNNEI. Trimming pared 3 bases from V and 0 bases from J, leaving 11 bases between. CDR3 protein: CASSEEAATNYGYTF. The CDR3 DNA reads as TGTGCCAGCAGTGAGGAGGCAGCTACTAACTATGGCTACACCTTC.

The genes are TRBV10-2 and TRBJ1-1, with D maybe TRBD1 (5 bases). Germline loops: CDR1 WSHSY, CDR2 SAAADI. Trimming pared 4 bases from V and 6 bases from J, leaving 18 bases between. CDR3 length: 15 residues. The CDR3 bases are TGCGCCAGCAGTGGGACTGTGGGGGGGGAAGCTGAAGCTTTCTTT. Protein product: CASSGTVGGEAEAFF.

The chain combines TRBV6-1 with TRBJ2-7, with 9 bases aligning to TRBD1. The CDR3 extends over 14 amino acids. Germline assignment: CDR1 MNHNS and CDR2 SASEGT. With 2 bases clipped from V and 3 bases from J, the junction kept 2 bases outside the gene matches. The CDR3 protein is CASSERTGVYEQYF. Here the CDR3 DNA reads TGTGCCAGCAGTGAACGGACAGGGGTCTACGAGCAGTACTTC.

The V and J genes are TRBV4-1 and TRBJ1-4; 8 nucleotides align to TRBD1. Germline V gene lookup returns CDR1 MGHRA and CDR2 YSYEKL. V lost 0 bases and J lost 9; bases outside the gene matches: 6. This CDR3 is 15 amino acids long. The CDR3 loop is CASSQDRGLLKKLFF. The CDR3 DNA is TGCGCCAGCAGCCAAGACAGGGGGCTATTAAAAAAACTGTTTTTT.

The chain combines TRBV5-5 with TRBJ1-5; unclear D gene. Trimming cost V 1 base and J 0 bases, with 17 bases left between them. Germline CDR1 SGHKS, CDR2 YYEKEE (reference sequence). The CDR3 contains 18 residues. DNA for the CDR3: TGTGCCAGCAGCTTGTGGGCCACCAGGCGAACTAGCAATCAGCCCCAGCATTTT. Its translation is CASSLWATRRTSNQPQHF. The full variable domain, with the rest looked up from reference TRBV5-5 and TRBJ1-5, is DAGVTQSPTHLIKTRGQQVTLRCSPISGHKSVSWYQQVLGQGPQFIFQYYEKEERGRGNFPDRFSARQFPNYSSELNVNALLLGDSALYLCASSLWATRRTSNQPQHFGDGTRLSIL.

In regard to this clone: Other DNA sequences in the sample encode the same CDR3. The chain links TRBV28 to TRBJ2-7; 10 positions agree with TRBD2. CDR1 is MDHEN, CDR2 SYDVKM, per germline. The CDR3 runs 15 residues. V trimming: 4 bases; J trimming: 2 bases; junction bases outside the gene matches: 5. The CDR3 DNA reads TGTGCCAGCAGTTCTCAGCGGGAGGGCCCCTACGAGCAGTACTTC. Residues: CASSSQREGPYEQYF.

V is TRBV3-1 (or the pseudogene TRBV3-2) and J is TRBJ1-4, with 8 positions matching TRBD1. V lost 4 bases and J lost 4; bases outside the gene matches: 5. Germline lookup yields CDR1 LGHDT and CDR2 YNNKEL (reference sequence). This CDR3 is 15 amino acids long. The CDR3, as DNA: TGTGCCAGCAGCCCGCGGACAGGGCTTAATGAAAAACTGTTTTTT. Residues: CASSPRTGLNEKLFF.